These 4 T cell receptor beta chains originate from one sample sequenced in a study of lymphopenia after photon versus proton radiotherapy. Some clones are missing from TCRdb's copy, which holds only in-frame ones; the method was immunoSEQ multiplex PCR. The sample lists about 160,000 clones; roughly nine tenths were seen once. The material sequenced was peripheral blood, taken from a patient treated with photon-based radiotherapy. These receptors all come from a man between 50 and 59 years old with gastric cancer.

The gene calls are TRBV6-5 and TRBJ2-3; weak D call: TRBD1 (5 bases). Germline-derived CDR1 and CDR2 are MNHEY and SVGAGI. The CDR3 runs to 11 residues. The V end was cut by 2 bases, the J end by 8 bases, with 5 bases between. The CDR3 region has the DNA TGTGCCAGCAGTTACCAGGGTACGCAGTATTTT. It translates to CASSYQGTQYF.

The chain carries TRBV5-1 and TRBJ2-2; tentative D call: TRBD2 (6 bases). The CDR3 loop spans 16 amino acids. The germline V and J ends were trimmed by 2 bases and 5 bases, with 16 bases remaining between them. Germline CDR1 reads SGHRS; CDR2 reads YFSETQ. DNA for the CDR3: TGCGCCAGCAGCTTAGTTACGGGAGTCGGGACCGGGGAGCTGTTTTTT. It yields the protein CASSLVTGVGTGELFF.

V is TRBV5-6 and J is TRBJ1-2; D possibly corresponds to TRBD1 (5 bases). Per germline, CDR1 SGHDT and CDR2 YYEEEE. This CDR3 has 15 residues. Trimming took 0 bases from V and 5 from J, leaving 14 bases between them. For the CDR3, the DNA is TGTGCCAGCAGCTTGGATCAGGGCTTTCGGTATGGCTACACCTTC. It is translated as CASSLDQGFRYGYTF.

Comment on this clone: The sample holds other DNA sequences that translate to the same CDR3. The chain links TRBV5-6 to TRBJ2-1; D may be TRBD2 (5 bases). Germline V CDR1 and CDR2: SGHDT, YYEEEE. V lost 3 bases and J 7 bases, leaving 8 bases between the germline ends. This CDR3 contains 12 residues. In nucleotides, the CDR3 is TGTGCCAGCAGCTCGGACTTTAATGAGCAGTTCTTC. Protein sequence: CASSSDFNEQFF. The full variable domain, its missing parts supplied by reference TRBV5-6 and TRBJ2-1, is DAGVTQSPTHLIKTRGQQVTLRCSPKSGHDTVSWYQQALGQGPQFIFQYYEEEERQRGNFPDRFSGHQFPNYSSELNVNALLLGDSALYLCASSSDFNEQFFGPGTRLTVL.